The 22 T cell receptor beta chains below all came from one sample that was sequenced in a study of T cell responses to AZD1222 COVID-19 vaccine. Clones were read by immunoSEQ multiplex PCR, and TCRdb kept only the in-frame ones, dropping some. The sample comprises about 54,000 clones, approximately 86% of which are singletons, and 6.9% rests with the top ten. Sequencing was performed on peripheral blood, taken 28 days after the second AZD1222 dose. The receptor source for this set is an adult who received the AZD1222 COVID-19 vaccine.

J is TRBJ2-7 and V is TRBV5-6, with D unclear. The germline V and J ends were trimmed by 4 bases and 1 base, with 9 bases remaining between them. CDR3 length: 13 residues. From germline, CDR1 is SGHDT and CDR2 YYEEEE. CDR3 protein: CASSPPRSYEQYF. The CDR3 coding sequence is TGTGCCAGCAGCCCTCCGAGGTCCTACGAGCAGTACTTC.

As to this clone: This same CDR3 is encoded by further DNA sequences in the sample. This chain joins TRBV7-9 and TRBJ2-7; 7 bases agree with TRBD1. Trimming at V came to 5 bases and at J to 5 bases, leaving 3 bases not matched to a gene. The germline V gene has CDR1 SEHNR and CDR2 FQNEAQ (reference sequence). The CDR3 sequence is 12 residues long. CDR3 amino acids: CASSLTGDEQYF. The CDR3 DNA reads TGTGCCAGCAGCCTTACAGGGGACGAGCAGTACTTC.

The chain carries TRBV19 and TRBJ1-1; D not certain. The V end was cut by 1 base, the J end by 2 bases, with 11 bases between. The CDR3 is 15 amino acids. CDR1 is LNHDA and CDR2 is SQIVND in the germline V gene (reference sequence). The CDR3, as DNA: TGTGCCAGTAGTATAGCTGGGCAAAGTAACACTGAAGCTTTCTTT. Translation gives CASSIAGQSNTEAFF.

The table lists this clone with a count of one. The chain couples TRBV18 to TRBJ2-7; 9 bases map to TRBD2. Losses at the gene ends were 2 bases for V and 5 bases for J; bases not matched to a gene: 7. CDR3 size: 15 residues. Germline CDR1 reads KGHSH; CDR2 reads LQKENI. CDR3 bases: TGTGCCAGCTCACCAGCGGCGGGAGGGCCCCACGAGCAGTACTTC. Translated, it gives CASSPAAGGPHEQYF.

This clone turned up a few times. The chain carries TRBV30 and TRBJ1-2; no definite D call. Trimming shortened V by 2 bases and J by 4 bases, and 8 bases separated the two germline ends. The germline V gene has CDR1 GTSNPN and CDR2 SVGIG (reference sequence). This CDR3 contains 12 residues. CDR3 amino acids: CAWSSSGYGYTF. Here the CDR3 DNA reads TGTGCCTGGAGTTCTAGTGGCTATGGCTACACCTTC.

J is TRBJ2-3 and V is TRBV7-2; D might be TRBD2 (6 bases). Trimming removed 7 bases from V and 4 bases from J, with 21 bases in between. Germline V lookup: CDR1 SGHTA, CDR2 FQGNSA. The CDR3 length is 16 residues. The CDR3 region has the DNA TGTGCCAGCACCCCACGGATGGCTAGCGAGGCAGATACGCAGTATTTT. Amino acids: CASTPRMASEADTQYF.

The chain joins TRBV7-3 to TRBJ2-5; the D gene is possibly TRBD2 (6 bases). This CDR3 contains 13 residues. Germline CDR1 is SGHTA and CDR2 is FQGTGA. V was trimmed by 4 bases and J by 5 bases, leaving 11 bases between them. The CDR3 protein is CASSSGLGETQYF. CDR3 coding DNA: TGTGCCAGCAGCTCGGGACTGGGCGAGACCCAGTACTTC.

V gene TRBV10-3 combines with J gene TRBJ2-1, with 10 bases that match TRBD2. With 10 bases clipped from V and 4 bases from J, the junction kept 4 bases outside the gene matches. Germline CDR1 is ENHRY and CDR2 is SYGVKD. The CDR3 covers 13 residues. The CDR3 DNA is TGTGCCACTCTAGCGGGGGCGTACAATGAGCAGTTCTTC. Residues: CATLAGAYNEQFF.

The rearrangement joins TRBV27 to TRBJ2-3, with 7 positions matching TRBD2. Germline V lookup: CDR1 MNHEY, CDR2 SMNVEV (reference sequence). V trimming: 5 bases; J trimming: 5 bases; junction bases outside the gene matches: 4. The CDR3 extends over 13 amino acids. CDR3 protein: CASSGGLKDTQYF. The DNA for the CDR3 is TGTGCCAGCAGTGGGGGACTAAAAGATACGCAGTATTTT.

The V and J genes are TRBV5-6 and TRBJ1-6, with unresolved D. The CDR3 is 17 residues long. The germline CDR1 and CDR2 sequences are SGHDT and YYEEEE. Trimming stripped 5 bases from V and 0 bases from J, with 15 bases between. The CDR3 sequence: CASSSDGLRSYNSPLHF. CDR3 bases: TGTGCCAGCAGTTCGGACGGACTCCGCTCCTATAATTCACCCCTCCACTTT.

The chain has TRBV6-5 and TRBJ2-7; D possibly corresponds to TRBD1 (6 bases). The germline V gene has CDR1 MNHEY and CDR2 SVGAGI. V lost 0 bases and J lost 2, with 11 bases in between. The CDR3 is 15 amino acids. The DNA of the CDR3 is TGTGCCAGCAGTTACTCGAAAGGGGGTCCCTACGAGCAGTACTTC. The encoded protein is CASSYSKGGPYEQYF.

CDR3: CASSPLPGFNYGYTF. The CDR3 DNA follows: TGTGCCAGCAGCCCGCTCCCAGGGTTCAACTATGGCTACACCTTC. This chain joins TRBV27 and TRBJ1-2; a possible D gene is TRBD1 (5 bases). Trimming pared 6 bases from V and 2 bases from J, leaving 16 bases between. This CDR3 comprises 15 residues. The germline CDR1 and CDR2 sequences are MNHEY and SMNVEV (reference sequence).

CDR3: CASSLRLAGEADTQYF. The CDR3 DNA reads as TGTGCCAGCAGCCTTAGACTAGCGGGAGAGGCAGATACGCAGTATTTT. The chain links TRBV7-2 to TRBJ2-3, with TRBD2 identical over 12 bases. The V segment lost 5 bases and the J segment 4 bases; nucleotides outside the gene matches: 7. The CDR3 sequence is 16 residues long. Germline V gene lookup returns CDR1 SGHTA and CDR2 FQGNSA. The whole variable domain, remainder taken from reference TRBV7-2 and TRBJ2-3, is GAGVSQSPSNKVTEKGKDVELRCDPISGHTALYWYRQSLGQGLEFLIYFQGNSAPDKSGLPSDRFSAERTGGSVSTLTIQRTQQEDSAVYLCASSLRLAGEADTQYFGPGTRLTVL.

CDR3 nucleotide sequence: TGTGCCATCAGTGAGAAGAACGGAGCGGGCTACACCTTC. Its protein product is CAISEKNGAGYTF. The chain couples TRBV10-3 to TRBJ1-2; D unresolved. Germline V CDR1 and CDR2: ENHRY, SYGVKD. The CDR3 consists of 13 residues. With 2 bases removed from V and 8 bases from J, the gap between germline ends came to 12 bases.

This sequence joins TRBV21-1 and TRBJ1-2; TRBD1 reflects the table's D call only, with no check against the DNA. TRBV21-1 counts as a pseudogene. The CDR3 spans 14 residues. The CDR3 loop reads CASSKGTGNYGYTF. CDR3 DNA: TGTGCCAGCAGCAAGGGGACAGGCAACTATGGCTACACCTTC.

This clone was counted a few times. The genes are TRBV5-1 and TRBJ2-7, with a tentative D call TRBD1 (7 bases). This CDR3 has 14 amino acids. V lost 4 bases and J lost 3, with 14 bases in between. Germline CDR1 and CDR2: SGHRS and YFSETQ. The CDR3 nucleotides are TGCGCCAGCAGCCCTTTTCAGGGGGGCTACGAGCAGTACTTC. It codes for CASSPFQGGYEQYF.

The chain uses TRBV19 and TRBJ1-3; no clear D gene. The CDR3 contains 16 residues. The germline V and J ends were trimmed by 6 bases and 0 bases, with 15 bases remaining between them. Germline V gene data show CDR1 as LNHDA and CDR2 as SQIVND (reference sequence). The CDR3 nucleotides are TGTGCCAGTAGCCCTAGACGGAGCAACTCTGGAAACACCATATATTTT. Residues: CASSPRRSNSGNTIYF.

This sequence joins TRBV5-1 and TRBJ2-7, with 12 bases aligning to TRBD1. Germline CDR1 reads SGHRS; CDR2 reads YFSETQ. CDR3 length: 14 amino acids. V lost 4 bases and J lost 5; bases outside the gene matches: 4. CDR3 region: CASSPGTGGDEQYF. The DNA for the CDR3 is TGCGCCAGCAGCCCCGGGACAGGGGGCGACGAGCAGTACTTC.

The chain employs TRBV18 and TRBJ1-3; D unclear. The V end was cut by 6 bases, the J end by 0 bases, with 15 bases between. The CDR3 contains 16 residues. The germline V gene encodes CDR1 KGHSH and CDR2 LQKENI. In nucleotides, the CDR3 is TGTGCCAGCTCGCAATCAGACGGAAGCTCTGGAAACACCATATATTTT. It is translated as CASSQSDGSSGNTIYF.

The chain employs TRBV5-1 and TRBJ2-7; TRBD2 matches 14 bases. Looked up from germline, CDR1 is SGHRS and CDR2 is YFSETQ. The CDR3 contains 15 residues. V was pared by 4 bases and J by 7 bases, with 7 bases of the junction left unmatched. Here the CDR3 DNA reads TGCGCCAGCAGCGAAGGGACTAGCGGGAGTAGGGAGCAGTACTTC. Its translation is CASSEGTSGSREQYF.

The chain uses TRBV28 and TRBJ1-1; no reliable D call. CDR3 size: 13 residues. Deletions cut 10 bases from V and 4 bases from J, with 16 bases between. CDR1 MDHEN and CDR2 SYDVKM come from the germline V gene. The CDR3 here is CAIRNKGSTEAFF. In nucleotides, the CDR3 is TGTGCCATCAGAAATAAAGGGTCCACTGAAGCTTTCTTT.

The rearrangement joins TRBV5-4 to TRBJ2-1; D is ambiguous. The length of the CDR3 is 17 residues. Per the germline V gene, CDR1 is SGHNT and CDR2 is YYREEE (reference sequence). V was cut by 0 bases and J by 6 bases, with 19 bases left in between. In DNA, the CDR3 is TGTGCCAGCAGCTTGGTAGGGTCTAGAAGCCTTGGCAATGAGCAGTTCTTC. Translation gives CASSLVGSRSLGNEQFF.